The subject of this entry is one T cell receptor (beta chain). Its antigen is unidentified. Thawed PBMCs were FACS-sorted into unstimulated CD4+CD25+CD127- regulatory T cells, CD4+CD25- non-regulatory cells, CD4 and CD8 cells. The repertoire was sequenced with immunoSEQ multiplex PCR; TCRdb's copy has only in-frame clones and lacks some. The data show around 230,000 clones, about 80% seen once. This sample stems from a study of Tregs in tolerant kidney transplant recipients. With V trimmed by 4 bases and J by 4 bases, 12 bases remained unmatched. Germline CDR1 reads SGHRS; CDR2 reads YFSETQ. The CDR3 totals 16 residues. Whole-study findings and limits: Biological reproducibility was not directly addressed in this study. The most relevant donor-specific Treg TCRbeta repertoire apparently came from expansion with activated donor B cells. Findings come from small patient numbers and require larger validation.

The TCR originated in a human donor in good health. The chain uses TRBV5-1 and TRBJ2-7; TRBD1 agrees at 9 bases. Material for sequencing was CD4+ T cells from blood. The CDR3 is CASSPSPGTGMYEQYF. For the CDR3, the DNA is TGCGCCAGCAGCCCAAGTCCCGGGACAGGGATGTACGAGCAGTACTTC.